This entry describes one TCR beta chain. The sample originates from a study of T cells in Graves' hyperthyroidism and ophthalmopathy. Authors of the study amplified TCR beta CDR3 regions from RNA transcripts. HTBI primers were used for first-round RT-PCR of the TCR CDR3. From the multiplex PCR reads, TCRdb called clonotypes with MiXCR, one entry per CDR3 protein. The sample has around 180,000 distinct CDR3 sequences, 15% to 20% seen once; the top ten hold approximately 28%. After removal of 2 bases from V and 3 bases from J, the junction contained 4 bases not matched to a gene. The germline gives CDR1 MGHRA, CDR2 YSYEKL. This CDR3 comprises 16 residues.

This TCR was sampled from a woman between 45 and 65 years old with Graves' hyperthyroidism. Sequenced material: blood. This rearrangement joins TRBV4-1 to TRBJ2-4; 10 bases map to TRBD1. The CDR3, as DNA: TGCGCCAGCAGCCAACCCGGGACAGGGGTCAAAAACATTCAGTACTTC. Its protein is CASSQPGTGVKNIQYF.